Listed here is a single T cell receptor beta chain. The target antigen is unknown. The CDR3 extends over 11 amino acids. V lost 0 bases and J lost 7, with 3 bases in between. Naive CD4+ T cells were purified with Tregs depleted by CD25. Amplification of TRBV12-4/TRBJ1-2 clonotypes used adaptor-ligated barcode primers. Each CDR3 protein gets one entry after TCRdb re-called the multiplex PCR reads with MiXCR. The sample carries around 1,400 distinct CDR3 sequences, around 20% recorded once. Points from the study as a whole: Greatest tumor Treg TCR overlap was with tumor naive CD4+ cells. The TCR gene usage of tumor memory CD4+ T cells clustered together with blood and lymph node memory CD4+ cells and with lymph node naive CD4+ cells.

The sample comprised naive CD4+ T cells sorted from blood. The subset denotes: naive CD4+ T cells, CD4+CD45RA+CD25-. V usage is TRBV12-3 or TRBV12-4 and J usage is TRBJ1-2; D gene unclear. The TCR was taken from a female donor with breast cancer. CDR3 sequence (DNA): TGTGCCAGCAGTTTAGCCGGTGGCTACACCTTC. It is translated as CASSLAGGYTF.